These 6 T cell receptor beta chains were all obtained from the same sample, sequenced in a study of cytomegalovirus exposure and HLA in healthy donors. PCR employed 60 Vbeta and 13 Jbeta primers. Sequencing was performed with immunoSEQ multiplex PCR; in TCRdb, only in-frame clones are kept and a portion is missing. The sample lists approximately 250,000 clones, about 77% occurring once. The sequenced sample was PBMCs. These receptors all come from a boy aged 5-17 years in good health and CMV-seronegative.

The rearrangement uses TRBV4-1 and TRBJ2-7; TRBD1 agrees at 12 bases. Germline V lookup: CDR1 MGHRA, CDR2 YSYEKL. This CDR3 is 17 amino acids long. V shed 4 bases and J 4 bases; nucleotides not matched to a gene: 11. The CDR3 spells CASSRSAGTGGAYEQYF. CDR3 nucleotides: TGCGCCAGCAGCCGCTCAGCCGGGACAGGGGGCGCGTACGAGCAGTACTTC.

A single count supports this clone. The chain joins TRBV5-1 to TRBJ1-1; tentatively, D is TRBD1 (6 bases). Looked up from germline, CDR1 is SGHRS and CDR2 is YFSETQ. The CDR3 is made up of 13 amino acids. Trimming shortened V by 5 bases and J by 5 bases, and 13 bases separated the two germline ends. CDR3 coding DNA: TGCGCCAGCAGGCTCACAGGGCGGACTGAAGCTTTCTTT. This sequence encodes CASRLTGRTEAFF.

CDR3 protein: CASSMAVRTSGDPYEQYF. Written as DNA, the CDR3 is TGTGCCAGTAGTATGGCAGTCCGGACTAGCGGGGATCCTTACGAGCAGTACTTC. The chain combines TRBV19 with TRBJ2-7, with 12 nucleotides matching TRBD2. This CDR3 has 18 residues. V lost 3 bases, J lost 4 bases, and 13 bases stayed unmatched. Germline V gene sequence: CDR1 LNHDA, CDR2 SQIVND (reference sequence).

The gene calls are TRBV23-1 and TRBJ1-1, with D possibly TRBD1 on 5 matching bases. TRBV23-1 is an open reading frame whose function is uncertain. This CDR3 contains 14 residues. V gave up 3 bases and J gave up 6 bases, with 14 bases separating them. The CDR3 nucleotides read TGCGCCAGCAGTCAGTGTCGGGGGGAAGCTGAAGCTTTCTTT. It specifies CASSQCRGEAEAFF.

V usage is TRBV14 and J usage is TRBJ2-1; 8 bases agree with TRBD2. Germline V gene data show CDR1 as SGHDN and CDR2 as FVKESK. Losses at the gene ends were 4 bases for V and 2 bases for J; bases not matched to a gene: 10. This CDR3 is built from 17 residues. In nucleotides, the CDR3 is TGTGCCAGCAGCCCAAGCCTAGCGGGTGTAACCTACAATGAGCAGTTCTTC. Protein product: CASSPSLAGVTYNEQFF. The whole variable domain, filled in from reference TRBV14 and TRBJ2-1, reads EAGVTQFPSHSVIEKGQTVTLRCDPISGHDNLYWYRRVMGKEIKFLLHFVKESKQDESGMPNNRFLAERTGGTYSTLKVQPAELEDSGVYFCASSPSLAGVTYNEQFFGPGTRLTVL.

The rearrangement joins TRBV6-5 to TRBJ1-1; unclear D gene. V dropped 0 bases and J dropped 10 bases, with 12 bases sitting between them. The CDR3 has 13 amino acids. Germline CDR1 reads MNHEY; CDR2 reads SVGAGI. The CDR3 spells CASSYSSVAGAFF. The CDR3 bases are TGTGCCAGCAGTTACTCGAGCGTAGCCGGAGCTTTCTTT.